This entry lists 21 T cell receptor beta chains sequenced from one sample in a study of shared clonotypes between healthy human individuals. Only in-frame clones appear in the TCRdb table, and some are missing; sequencing was by immunoSEQ multiplex PCR. The top ten clones hold about 0.38% of a sample with about 2.4 million clones, over 85% of them seen once. Sequenced sample: naive CD4+ T cells from PBMCs. Indicated subset: CD45RA+ positively selected. These receptors were taken from a man younger than 35 in good health. Some clones in this sample may be carry-over from other donors' samples.

The rearrangement links TRBV2 to TRBJ2-3, with D uncertain. The V end was cut by 5 bases, the J end by 1 base, with 10 bases between. CDR1 and CDR2 (germline): SNHLY, FYNNEI. The CDR3 runs 14 residues. CDR3: CASSSVLGTDTQYF. In DNA form, the CDR3 reads TGTGCCAGCAGTTCAGTTCTCGGCACAGATACGCAGTATTTT. Supplemented by reference TRBV2 and TRBJ2-3, the full variable domain reads EPEVTQTPSHQVTQMGQEVILRCVPISNHLYFYWYRQILGQKVEFLVSFYNNEISEKSEIFDDQFSVERPDGSNFTLKIRSTKLEDSAMYFCASSSVLGTDTQYFGPGTRLTVL.

CDR3 in DNA: TGTGCCAGCATCGAGGGACTAGCGGGGTACAATGAGCAGTTCTTC. Residues: CASIEGLAGYNEQFF. The V gene is TRBV11-2, the J gene TRBJ2-1; 13 positions match TRBD2. With V trimmed by 7 bases and J by 4 bases, 4 bases remained unmatched. There are 15 residues in the CDR3. Germline-derived CDR1 and CDR2 are SGHAT and FQNNGV.

The chain uses TRBV19 and TRBJ1-5; D gene uncertain. Germline V gene sequence: CDR1 LNHDA, CDR2 SQIVND (reference sequence). CDR3 length equals 14 residues. V gave up 3 bases and J gave up 4 bases, with 10 bases separating them. The CDR3 region is CASSIQAANQPQHF. DNA for the CDR3: TGTGCCAGTAGTATTCAGGCAGCTAATCAGCCCCAGCATTTT.

V gene TRBV12-2 combines with J gene TRBJ2-4; the table's D call TRBD2 went unverified against the DNA. TRBV12-2 is designated a pseudogene. This CDR3 spans 15 amino acids. The CDR3 DNA follows: TGTGCAAGTCGCTTAGCAACTCTACCGAGAAACATTCAGTACTTC. This encodes CASRLATLPRNIQYF.

The genes are TRBV7-3 and TRBJ1-1; maybe TRBD1 (6 bases). V lost 5 bases, J lost 4 bases, and 17 bases lay in between. From germline, CDR1 is SGHTA and CDR2 FQGTGA. The CDR3 has 15 residues. CDR3 protein: CASSPEQGSATEAFF. In DNA form, the CDR3 reads TGTGCCAGCAGCCCTGAACAGGGTTCGGCCACTGAAGCTTTCTTT.

This rearrangement joins TRBV4-2 to TRBJ1-1, with D possibly TRBD1 on 6 matching bases. The germline V and J ends were trimmed by 5 bases and 5 bases, with 18 bases remaining between them. Per the germline V gene, CDR1 is LGHNA and CDR2 is YNFKEQ. CDR3 length: 15 residues. The CDR3 protein is CASSGRQARLTEAFF. As DNA, the CDR3 is TGTGCCAGCAGCGGGAGACAGGCTCGTTTAACTGAAGCTTTCTTT.

This clone has just a few counts. V and J are TRBV28 and TRBJ1-4; D remains unclear. The V end lost 3 bases, the J end lost 12 bases, and 11 bases lay between the germline ends. Germline V gene lookup returns CDR1 MDHEN and CDR2 SYDVKM. The CDR3 contains 12 residues. DNA for the CDR3: TGTGCCAGCAGTTTTCAGCGCCGTGAACTGTTTTTT. It is translated as CASSFQRRELFF.

J is TRBJ2-7 and V is TRBV27; 12 bases fit TRBD2. J gave up 2 bases and V 5 bases, and 13 bases lay outside the gene matches. CDR1 MNHEY and CDR2 SMNVEV come from the germline V gene (reference sequence). The CDR3 is 18 residues long. This CDR3 is CASSPNRLAGAVTYEQYF. CDR3 nucleotides: TGTGCCAGCAGTCCGAACCGACTAGCGGGAGCAGTGACCTACGAGCAGTACTTC.

The rearrangement links TRBV5-1 to TRBJ2-1, with 8 bases that match TRBD2. V shed 7 bases and J 7 bases; nucleotides not matched to a gene: 10. This CDR3 comprises 14 residues. CDR1 is SGHRS and CDR2 is YFSETQ in the germline V gene. In nucleotides, the CDR3 is TGCGCCAGCTCAGACCGGGAGGGCCGGAATGAGCAGTTCTTC. This encodes CASSDREGRNEQFF.

The chain employs TRBV14 and TRBJ2-1; 11 bases agree with TRBD1. V shed 5 bases, J shed 3 bases, and the junction held 3 bases outside the gene matches. This CDR3 has 15 amino acids. From germline, CDR1 is SGHDN and CDR2 FVKESK. CDR3 protein: CASSSDRGHYNEQFF. The CDR3 DNA reads as TGTGCCAGCAGCTCGGACAGGGGGCACTACAATGAGCAGTTCTTC. Full variable domain (outside the CDR3, taken from reference TRBV14 and TRBJ2-1): EAGVTQFPSHSVIEKGQTVTLRCDPISGHDNLYWYRRVMGKEIKFLLHFVKESKQDESGMPNNRFLAERTGGTYSTLKVQPAELEDSGVYFCASSSDRGHYNEQFFGPGTRLTVL.

The chain links TRBV19 to TRBJ1-5; perhaps TRBD1 as D (5 bases). Trimming removed 3 bases from V and 7 bases from J, with 16 bases in between. The CDR3 spans 15 residues. CDR1 is LNHDA and CDR2 is SQIVND in the germline V gene (reference sequence). The CDR3 DNA reads as TGTGCCAGTAGTATTATCGCAGGGTTTGACCAGCCCCAGCATTTT. As protein: CASSIIAGFDQPQHF.

This rearrangement joins TRBV7-9 to TRBJ2-5; perhaps TRBD1 as D (5 bases). Germline V CDR1 and CDR2: SEHNR, FQNEAQ (reference sequence). CDR3 length: 16 residues. V lost 0 bases and J 5 bases, leaving 16 bases between the germline ends. In nucleotides, the CDR3 is TGTGCCAGCAGCTTAGCGTTAGGGGCAGTCCTGGAGACCCAGTACTTC. Amino acid sequence: CASSLALGAVLETQYF.

The rearrangement uses TRBV28 and TRBJ1-5, with D unclear. The V end was cut by 4 bases, the J end by 0 bases, with 10 bases between. The CDR3 has 15 residues. Looked up from germline, CDR1 is MDHEN and CDR2 is SYDVKM. The CDR3 DNA sequence: TGTGCCAGCAGTTCGGGTTTTTATAGCAATCAGCCCCAGCATTTT. It yields the protein CASSSGFYSNQPQHF. The full variable domain, in which reference TRBV28 and TRBJ1-5 provide the parts outside the CDR3, is DVKVTQSSRYLVKRTGEKVFLECVQDMDHENMFWYRQDPGLGLRLIYFSYDVKMKEKGDIPEGYSVSREKKERFSLILESASTNQTSMYLCASSSGFYSNQPQHFGDGTRLSIL.

This chain links TRBV11-1 with TRBJ2-2; the match to TRBD2 covers 13 bases. The CDR3 has 19 amino acids. Looked up from germline, CDR1 is SGHAT and CDR2 is FQDESV (reference sequence). The ends lost 2 bases at V and 0 bases at J; junction bases unmatched: 6. CDR3 in amino acids: CASSLTSGRAWPNTGELFF. The CDR3 DNA reads TGTGCCAGCAGCTTAACTAGCGGGAGGGCCTGGCCGAACACCGGGGAGCTGTTTTTT.

The V gene is TRBV6-6, the J gene TRBJ2-3; TRBD1 is a possible D gene (5 bases). CDR1 is MNHNY and CDR2 is SVGAGI in the germline V gene (reference sequence). Trimming took 5 bases from V and 2 from J, leaving 11 bases between them. The CDR3 is 14 residues long. This CDR3 reads CASSPRVDTDTQYF. CDR3 DNA: TGTGCCAGCAGTCCCAGGGTCGACACAGATACGCAGTATTTT.

This chain uses TRBV6-1 with TRBJ2-7, with 9 bases lining up with TRBD1. With V trimmed by 3 bases and J by 3 bases, 6 bases remained unmatched. Germline CDR1 MNHNS, CDR2 SASEGT. There are 15 residues in the CDR3. The CDR3 protein is CASSDTGTGRYEQYF. For the CDR3, the DNA is TGTGCCAGCAGTGACACCGGGACAGGGCGCTACGAGCAGTACTTC.

The chain links TRBV30 to TRBJ1-2; 9 bases map to TRBD1. The germline CDR1 and CDR2 sequences are GTSNPN and SVGIG (reference sequence). Trimming at V came to 5 bases and at J to 3 bases, leaving 4 bases not matched to a gene. The CDR3 is 13 residues long. CDR3 in DNA: TGTGCCTGGGTTACAGGGGGCTACTATGGCTACACCTTC. Translation gives CAWVTGGYYGYTF.

Remarks on this clone: Other DNA sequences in the sample encode the same CDR3. V usage is TRBV29-1 and J usage is TRBJ2-7; D may correspond to TRBD1 or TRBD2 (5 bases each). CDR1 and CDR2 from the germline V gene are SQVTM and ANQGSEA. Trimming shortened V by 6 bases and J by 1 base, and 10 bases separated the two germline ends. The CDR3 has 12 amino acids. This chain's CDR3 is CSVGDGSYEQYF. The CDR3, as DNA: TGCAGCGTCGGGGACGGTTCCTACGAGCAGTACTTC.

This sequence joins TRBV28 and TRBJ2-7; D is unclear. Between the trimmed V and J ends, which lost 3 bases and 4 bases, there was a span of 13 bases. The CDR3 has 14 residues. Looked up from germline, CDR1 is MDHEN and CDR2 is SYDVKM. The CDR3 DNA reads TGTGCCAGCAGTTTGGGGTCAGGTTTGTACGAGCAGTACTTC. Translating it yields CASSLGSGLYEQYF.

This clone was observed a single time. This chain links TRBV21-1 with TRBJ1-5. TRBV21-1 is flagged as a pseudogene. The CDR3 covers 16 residues. This CDR3 reads CASSSCPYEGNQPQHF. The CDR3 nucleotides are TGTGCCAGCAGCAGTTGCCCCTATGAGGGCAATCAGCCCCAGCATTTT.

The chain is built from TRBV5-1 and TRBJ2-3, with D possibly being TRBD1 (6 bases). Trimming took 0 bases from V and 5 from J, leaving 13 bases between them. The CDR3 contains 15 residues. CDR1 and CDR2 (germline): SGHRS, YFSETQ. The CDR3 is CASSLAGQILDTQYF. The DNA of the CDR3 is TGCGCCAGCAGCTTGGCCGGACAGATCCTAGATACGCAGTATTTT.